Sequencing of this T cell receptor (beta chain) was carried out in a study of Ad26.COV2.S vaccination and SARS-CoV-2 variants. Study details: Within the COV1001 Ad26.COV2.S trial arm, the donor was enrolled.

Treatment indicated: over 15 received Ad26.COV2.S at low or high dose, single or two shots; roughly five received placebo; per-sample allocation not given. Material that was analyzed had been drawn on day 63 after the first vaccine or placebo injection. Study-wide findings and caveats: Total T cell responses, in the TCR breadth and depth analyses, may have been underestimated. Vaccinees displayed broader spike-specific TCR repertoires than placebo recipients.

Profiled with immunoSEQ multiplex PCR; TCRdb holds only in-frame clones, not every one. In the table there are 440,000 or so clones, about 90% of which are singletons. V lost 1 base and J 4 bases, leaving 8 bases between the germline ends. The germline CDR1 and CDR2 sequences are LNHDA and SQIVND (reference sequence). The CDR3 consists of 14 residues. A note on this clone: The target antigen is unknown. Other DNA sequences in this specimen translate into the identical CDR3.

This sequence joins TRBV19 and TRBJ1-5; D is unresolved. The source material was peripheral blood, sampled in a trial of Ad26.COV2.S vaccine versus placebo. This sequence originates from a person aged 18-65 years who received the Ad26.COV2.S COVID-19 vaccine or a placebo. This CDR3 reads CASSIAGGNQPQHF. The CDR3 DNA is TGTGCCAGTAGTATAGCAGGTGGGAATCAGCCCCAGCATTTT. The variable domain in full, with the rest retrieved from reference TRBV19 and TRBJ1-5, is DGGITQSPKYLFRKEGQNVTLSCEQNLNHDAMYWYRQDPGQGLRLIYYSQIVNDFQKGDIAEGYSVSREKKESFPLTVTSAQKNPTAFYLCASSIAGGNQPQHFGDGTRLSIL.